Listed below are T cell receptor beta chains from one sample, sequenced in a study of blood T cells in healthy people across ages. TCRdb re-analysed the 5' RACE reads in MiXCR, keeping a single row per CDR3 protein. The sample has more than 650,000 distinct CDR3 sequences, approximately 22% seen once. Sequencing was carried out using blood. Receptor source: a man aged 70-80 years in good health. Both conserved end residues are part of each CDR3.

j_call | v_call | cdr3_aa
TRBJ2-5 | TRBV5-1 | CASLRGDSQETQYF
TRBJ2-1 | TRBV6-5 | CASRKSGNYNEQFF
TRBJ2-3 | TRBV20-1 | CSAEPSDTQYF
TRBJ1-6 | TRBV6-6 | CASSYNVNSPLHF
TRBJ2-6 | TRBV3-1 | CASSQGNSGANVLTF
TRBJ1-4 | TRBV9 | CASSAAQNEKLFF
TRBJ2-5 | TRBV2 | CASKPLAETQYF
TRBJ2-2 | TRBV6-1 | CASSPRDSGRGTGELFF
TRBJ2-5 | TRBV6-1 | CASRMILSQETQYF
TRBJ2-3 | TRBV24-1 | CATSDALAEFTDTQYF
TRBJ2-3 | TRBV18 | CASSPLSGGSRNTQYF
TRBJ1-4 | TRBV12-3/TRBV12-4 | CASSLLGFGGQVFF
TRBJ2-4 | TRBV6-6 | CASSYGGTGINIQYF
TRBJ1-4 | TRBV5-1 | CASSLDARRNEKLFF
. | TRBV6-6 | CASSPRAPHNEQFF
TRBJ1-1 | TRBV10-2 | CASSLGRQAFF
TRBJ2-4 | TRBV2 | CASTRPQGAKNIQYF
. | TRBV6-2/TRBV6-3 | CASSYSRREQFF
TRBJ2-4 | TRBV19 | CASSIVPSESIQYF
. | TRBV20-1 | CSARRSGRLTYNEQFF
TRBJ2-2 | TRBV28 | CASGDRITGELFF
TRBJ2-5 | TRBV6-2/TRBV6-3 | CASSPGIAGPQETQYF
TRBJ2-3 | TRBV9 | CASSVGTGGNTDTQYF
TRBJ2-3 | TRBV9 | CASSPQPSVNTQYF
TRBJ1-2 | TRBV4-1 | CASSQDPGQRFYGYTF
TRBJ2-5 | TRBV6-5 | CASSSIPGLGETQYF
TRBJ2-4 | TRBV3-1 | CASSQDLWDIQYF
TRBJ2-1 | TRBV20-1 | CSARGVGENNEQFF
TRBJ2-1 | TRBV12-3/TRBV12-4 | CASSPDPSGGYNEQFF
TRBJ2-2 | TRBV14 | CASSPLAGGLTGELFF
TRBJ1-2 | TRBV3-1 | CASSQVPTVYGYTF
TRBJ1-2 | TRBV3-1 | CASSEGITGYTF
TRBJ1-4 | TRBV20-1 | CSARPTTANEKLFF
TRBJ1-5 | TRBV12-5 | CASGLAGTLDQPQHF
TRBJ2-5 | TRBV5-1 | CASSFGQGEKTQYF
TRBJ2-1 | TRBV6-2/TRBV6-3 | CASTEHGSGRSLGEQFF
TRBJ1-2 | TRBV20-1 | CSARLVDYGYTF
TRBJ1-2 | TRBV25-1 | CASSASGGGHTF
TRBJ1-2 | TRBV25-1 | CASRRDSYGYTF
TRBJ2-3 | TRBV5-1 | CASSSRLAGALYTDTQYF
TRBJ1-6 | TRBV7-2 | CASSLAAGGANSPLHF
TRBJ2-5 | TRBV20-1 | CSASPTSSGVETQYF
TRBJ1-5 | TRBV20-1 | CSARQGAAQHF
TRBJ1-5 | TRBV6-5 | CASSGRQGNQPQHF
. | TRBV7-9 | CASSSIAGDDQFF
TRBJ1-5 | TRBV20-1 | CSAMKQYQPQHF
. | TRBV2 | CASSERVGETQYF
TRBJ2-3 | TRBV29-1 | CSVEARKGPSTADTQYF
TRBJ2-3 | TRBV7-8 | CASSFAGSDTQYF
TRBJ1-6 | TRBV6-5 | CASRLQGLGNSPLHF